These T cell receptor beta chains were read from a single sample in a study of beta chain features in type 1 diabetes. Method: immunoSEQ multiplex PCR; TCRdb's copy keeps in-frame clones and lacks some. The sample holds 310,000 or so clones; approximately 10% are singletons and the top ten take around 1%. Sequencing was performed on central memory CD4+ T cells from blood. Receptors originate from a man in his thirties or forties with type 1 diabetes. Both conserved end residues are part of each CDR3. Clone size is given for some rows only: seen once, a few or many times, or a class if the clone is expanded.

few TRBV27 CASSSLSIVGDGYTF
NA TRBV7-2 CASSLRRTDTQYF
NA TRBV7-2 CASSLTGTGYVQPQHF
NA TRBV15 CATSSRTDSPLHF
few TRBV18 CASSPGLNQPQHF
few TRBV6-5 CASSPTGSSYGYTF
NA TRBV30 CAWSRRQGSFNEQFF
many TRBV7-9 CASRASGSEGTQYF
NA TRBV12-5 CASGLDRRMNTF
once TRBV10-1 CASSESGAYGYTF
NA TRBV4-3 CASSQDRWAVPYF
NA TRBV20-1 CSANFADTQYF
many TRBV7-2 CASSLTSGGRDTQYF
NA TRBV4-3 CASSQGSRPVGYTF
NA TRBV9 CASSGGHTGSYEQYF
few TRBV11-2 CASSFTSVPYNEQFF
few TRBV27 CASGSRDTQYF
many TRBV7-2 CASSSDGPTDTQYF
NA TRBV4-3 CASSQELSGSSLYGYTF
few TRBV5-8 CASIQTGTIEKLFF
few TRBV9 CASSPTGLEGYGYTF
NA TRBV21-1 CASSKSRQGAHNEQFF
NA TRBV7-2 CASSLEDRVYGYTF
NA TRBV29-1 CSVFGTFDRDTQYF
few TRBV28 CASSFDEKLFF
NA TRBV28 CASSLSPLHGGDTQYF
few TRBV20-1 CSERGNNEQFF
NA TRBV28 CASSSGTGGTGELFF
many TRBV19 CASSIAGEGNEQFF
NA TRBV10-2 CASSQPGNTIYF
few TRBV9 CASSPHVQGGNIQYF
NA TRBV27 CASRDISAGANVLTF
NA TRBV6-6 CASSPNLRSPLHF
NA TRBV7-2 CASSLGGGGIPGNTIYF
NA TRBV6-5 CASRTVGISAYGYTF
few TRBV7-2 CASSLWGFVNNEQFF
few TRBV6-5 CASSYGGGNSYEQYF
few TRBV7-2 CASRLEWGTDTQYF
few TRBV7-2 CASTTRRDTGELFF
NA TRBV6-5 CATLTGDYSNQPQHF
few TRBV18 CASSPERGGYEKLFF
few TRBV7-9 CASSPQKNTEAFF
NA TRBV6-5 CASSYTGSQKNIQYF
NA TRBV5-1 CASSLLSTNEKLFF
few TRBV7-2 CASSYPGTSNEKLFF
NA TRBV14 CASSPGGQGGEQYF